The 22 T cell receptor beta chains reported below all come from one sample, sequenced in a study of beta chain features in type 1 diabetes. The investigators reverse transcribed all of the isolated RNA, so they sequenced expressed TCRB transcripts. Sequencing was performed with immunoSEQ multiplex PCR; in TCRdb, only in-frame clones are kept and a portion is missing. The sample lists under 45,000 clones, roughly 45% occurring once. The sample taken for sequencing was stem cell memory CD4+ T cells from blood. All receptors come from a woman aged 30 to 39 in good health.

This CDR3 reads CASSQVTGGSDTQYF. Written as DNA, the CDR3 is TGCGCCAGCAGCCAAGTTACGGGAGGGTCGGATACGCAGTATTTT. The rearrangement joins TRBV4-3 to TRBJ2-3; 8 positions agree with TRBD2. With V trimmed by 1 base and J by 6 bases, 6 bases remained unmatched. This CDR3 has 15 amino acids. Germline V gene sequence: CDR1 LGHNA, CDR2 YSLEER.

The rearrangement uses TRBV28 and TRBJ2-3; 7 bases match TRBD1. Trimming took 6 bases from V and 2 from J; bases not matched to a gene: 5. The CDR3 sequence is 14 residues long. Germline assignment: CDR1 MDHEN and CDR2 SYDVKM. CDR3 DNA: TGTGCCAGCAGCCGCGGACAGGACACAGATACGCAGTATTTT. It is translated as CASSRGQDTDTQYF. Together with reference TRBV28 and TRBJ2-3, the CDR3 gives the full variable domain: DVKVTQSSRYLVKRTGEKVFLECVQDMDHENMFWYRQDPGLGLRLIYFSYDVKMKEKGDIPEGYSVSREKKERFSLILESASTNQTSMYLCASSRGQDTDTQYFGPGTRLTVL.

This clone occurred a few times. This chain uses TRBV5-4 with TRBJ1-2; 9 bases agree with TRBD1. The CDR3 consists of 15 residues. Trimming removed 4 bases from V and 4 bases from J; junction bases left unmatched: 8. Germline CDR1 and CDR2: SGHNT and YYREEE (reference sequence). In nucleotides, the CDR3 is TGTGCCAGCAGCCGGTCCGGACAGGGGACCTATGGCTACACCTTC. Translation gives CASSRSGQGTYGYTF.

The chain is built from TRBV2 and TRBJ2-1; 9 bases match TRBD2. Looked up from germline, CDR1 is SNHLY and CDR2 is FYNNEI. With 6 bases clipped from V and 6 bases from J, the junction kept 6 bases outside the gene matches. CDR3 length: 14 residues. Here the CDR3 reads CASSSAGGPNEQFF. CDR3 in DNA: TGTGCCAGCAGCTCGGCGGGAGGGCCCAATGAGCAGTTCTTC.

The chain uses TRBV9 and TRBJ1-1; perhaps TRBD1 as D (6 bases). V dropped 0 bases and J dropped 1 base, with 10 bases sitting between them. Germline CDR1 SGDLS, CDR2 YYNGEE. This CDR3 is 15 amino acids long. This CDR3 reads CASSVVGRGNTEAFF. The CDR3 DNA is TGTGCCAGCAGCGTAGTAGGCAGGGGGAACACTGAAGCTTTCTTT.

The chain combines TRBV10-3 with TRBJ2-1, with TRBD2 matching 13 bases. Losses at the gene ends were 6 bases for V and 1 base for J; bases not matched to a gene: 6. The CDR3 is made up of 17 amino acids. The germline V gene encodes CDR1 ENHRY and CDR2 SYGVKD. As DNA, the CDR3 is TGTGCCATCAGCGGGACTAGCGGGACGGGGTCCTACAATGAGCAGTTCTTC. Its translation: CAISGTSGTGSYNEQFF.

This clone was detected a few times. The CDR3 region has the DNA TGTGCCAGCTCACCCGGAGGGACCGAGCAGTACTTC. This translates into CASSPGGTEQYF. The V and J genes are TRBV18 and TRBJ2-7, with D maybe TRBD2 (6 bases). V shed 3 bases and J shed 6 bases, with 9 bases lying between them. Germline CDR1 reads KGHSH; CDR2 reads LQKENI. The CDR3 covers 12 residues.

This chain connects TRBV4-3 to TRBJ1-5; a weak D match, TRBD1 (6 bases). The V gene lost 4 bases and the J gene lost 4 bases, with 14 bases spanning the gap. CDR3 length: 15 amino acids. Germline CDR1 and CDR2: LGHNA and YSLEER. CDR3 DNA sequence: TGCGCCAGCAGCCCCCACAGGGAACCGAATCAGCCCCAGCATTTT. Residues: CASSPHREPNQPQHF.

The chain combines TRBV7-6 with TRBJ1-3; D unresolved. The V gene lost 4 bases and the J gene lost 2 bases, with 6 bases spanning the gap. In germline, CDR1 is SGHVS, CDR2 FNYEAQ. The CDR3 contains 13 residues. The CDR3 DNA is TGTGCCAGCAGCTCTGTAGCTGGAAACACCATATATTTT. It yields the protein CASSSVAGNTIYF. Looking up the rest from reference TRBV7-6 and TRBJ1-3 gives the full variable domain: GAGVSQSPRYKVTKRGQDVALRCDPISGHVSLYWYRQALGQGPEFLTYFNYEAQQDKSGLPNDRFSAERPEGSISTLTIQRTEQRDSAMYRCASSSVAGNTIYFGEGSWLTVV.

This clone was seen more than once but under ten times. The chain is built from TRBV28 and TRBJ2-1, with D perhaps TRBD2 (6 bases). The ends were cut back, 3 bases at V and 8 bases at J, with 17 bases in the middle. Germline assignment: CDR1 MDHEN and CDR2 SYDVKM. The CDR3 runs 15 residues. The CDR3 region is CASSFRGTGADEQFF. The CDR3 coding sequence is TGTGCCAGCAGTTTTCGGGGGACTGGGGCCGATGAGCAGTTCTTC.

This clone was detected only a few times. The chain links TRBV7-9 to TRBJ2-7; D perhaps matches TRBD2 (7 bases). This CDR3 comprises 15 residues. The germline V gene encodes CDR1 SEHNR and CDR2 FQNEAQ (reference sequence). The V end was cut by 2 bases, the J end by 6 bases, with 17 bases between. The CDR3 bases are TGTGCCAGCAGCTTAAGGGGGGGCGCGGTCGCCGAGCAGTACTTC. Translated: CASSLRGGAVAEQYF.

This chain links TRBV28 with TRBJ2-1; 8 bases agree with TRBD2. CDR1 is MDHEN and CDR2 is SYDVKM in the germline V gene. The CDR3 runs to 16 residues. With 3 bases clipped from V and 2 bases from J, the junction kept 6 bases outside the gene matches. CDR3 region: CASSFSSGSPYNEQFF. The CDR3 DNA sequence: TGTGCCAGCAGTTTTTCCAGCGGGAGCCCCTACAATGAGCAGTTCTTC.

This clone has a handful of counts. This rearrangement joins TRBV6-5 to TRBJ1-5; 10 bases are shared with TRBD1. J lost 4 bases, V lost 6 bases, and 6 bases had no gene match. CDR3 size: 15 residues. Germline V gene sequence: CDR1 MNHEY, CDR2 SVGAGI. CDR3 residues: CASSSDRGPNQPQHF. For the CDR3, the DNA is TGTGCCAGCAGCTCCGACAGGGGGCCAAATCAGCCCCAGCATTTT.

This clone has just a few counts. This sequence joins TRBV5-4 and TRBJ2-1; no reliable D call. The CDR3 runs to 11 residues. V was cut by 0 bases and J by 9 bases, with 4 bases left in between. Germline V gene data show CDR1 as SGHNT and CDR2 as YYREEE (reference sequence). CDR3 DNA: TGTGCCAGCAGCTTGGCAGTTGAGCAGTTCTTC. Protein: CASSLAVEQFF.

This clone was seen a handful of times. The CDR3 DNA sequence: TGTGCCAGCAGTTACGAACGGTCCGGGGAGCTGTTTTTT. Amino acid sequence: CASSYERSGELFF. This sequence joins TRBV6-5 and TRBJ2-2; D is unresolved. Looked up from germline, CDR1 is MNHEY and CDR2 is SVGAGI. Deletions cut 2 bases from V and 6 bases from J, with 7 bases between. This CDR3 has 13 amino acids.

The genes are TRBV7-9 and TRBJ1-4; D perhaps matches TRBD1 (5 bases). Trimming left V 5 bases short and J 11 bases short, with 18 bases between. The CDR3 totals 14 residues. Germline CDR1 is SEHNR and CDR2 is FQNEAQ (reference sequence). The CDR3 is CASSPEGLVGKLFF. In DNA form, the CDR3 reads TGTGCCAGCAGCCCGGAGGGACTAGTGGGGAAACTGTTTTTT.

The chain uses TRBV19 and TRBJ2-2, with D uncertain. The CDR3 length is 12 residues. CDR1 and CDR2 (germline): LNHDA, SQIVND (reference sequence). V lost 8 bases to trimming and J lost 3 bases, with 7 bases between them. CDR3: CASRSYTGELFF. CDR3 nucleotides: TGTGCCAGTCGGTCTTACACCGGGGAGCTGTTTTTT. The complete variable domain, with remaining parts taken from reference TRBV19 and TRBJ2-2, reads DGGITQSPKYLFRKEGQNVTLSCEQNLNHDAMYWYRQDPGQGLRLIYYSQIVNDFQKGDIAEGYSVSREKKESFPLTVTSAQKNPTAFYLCASRSYTGELFFGEGSRLTVL.

As DNA, the CDR3 is TGTGCCAGCAGCCGGGACAGGGGGCAGGGGCCCCAGCATTTT. Its translation: CASSRDRGQGPQHF. The chain employs TRBV27 and TRBJ1-5; 12 positions match TRBD1. CDR3 length: 14 residues. The trim removed 6 bases at V and 9 bases at J, leaving 6 bases unmatched. Germline CDR1 reads MNHEY; CDR2 reads SMNVEV (reference sequence).

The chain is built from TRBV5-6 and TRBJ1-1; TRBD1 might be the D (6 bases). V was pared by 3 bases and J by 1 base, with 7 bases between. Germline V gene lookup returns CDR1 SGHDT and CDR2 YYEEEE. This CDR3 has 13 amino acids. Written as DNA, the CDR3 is TGTGCCAGCAGCTGGGGACAGAACACTGAAGCTTTCTTT. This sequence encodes CASSWGQNTEAFF.

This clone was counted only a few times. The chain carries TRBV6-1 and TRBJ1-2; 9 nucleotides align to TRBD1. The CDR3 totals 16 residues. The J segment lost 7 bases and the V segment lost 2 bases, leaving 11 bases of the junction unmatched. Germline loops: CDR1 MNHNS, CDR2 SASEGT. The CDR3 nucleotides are TGTGCCAGCAGTGAATACGGACAGGGGAATCTATTTGGCTACACCTTC. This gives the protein CASSEYGQGNLFGYTF.

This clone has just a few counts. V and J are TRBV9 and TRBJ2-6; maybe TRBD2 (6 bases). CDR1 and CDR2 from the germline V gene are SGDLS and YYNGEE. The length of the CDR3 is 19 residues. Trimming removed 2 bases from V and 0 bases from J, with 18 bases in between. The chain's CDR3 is CASSVGTGTPYSGANVLTF. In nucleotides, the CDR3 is TGTGCCAGCAGCGTCGGGACCGGGACTCCATACTCTGGGGCCAACGTCCTGACTTTC.

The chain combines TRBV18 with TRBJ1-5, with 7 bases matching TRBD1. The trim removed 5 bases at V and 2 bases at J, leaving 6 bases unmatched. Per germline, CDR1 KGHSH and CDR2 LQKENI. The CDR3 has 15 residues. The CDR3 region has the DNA TGTGCCAGCTCATCGACAGGGAGTGGCAATCAGCCCCAGCATTTT. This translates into CASSSTGSGNQPQHF.